The 9 T cell receptor beta chains below all came from one sample that was sequenced in a study of CD8 T cells in Susac syndrome. After extraction with the RNeasy kit, roughly 0.45 to 1 ug of the RNA was reverse transcribed using random hexamers. Using its own MiXCR run on the immunoSEQ multiplex PCR reads, TCRdb lists one record per CDR3 protein. Counted here are approximately 180,000 distinct CDR3 sequences, nearly 97% occurring once; the ten biggest clones make up 0.093%. Sequencing used CD4+ T cells from PBMCs. These receptors came from a human donor with multiple sclerosis.

The rearrangement joins TRBV3-1 to TRBJ2-5, with 8 bases lining up with TRBD1. The CDR3 length is 14 residues. J was trimmed by 5 bases and V by 6 bases; bases with no gene match: 8. Germline V gives CDR1 LGHDT, CDR2 YNNKEL (reference sequence). In nucleotides, the CDR3 is TGTGCCAGCAGGGAAGCAGGGGGCGGGGAGACCCAGTACTTC. Translation gives CASREAGGGETQYF.

V usage is TRBV29-1 and J usage is TRBJ1-1, with a tentative D call TRBD1 (6 bases). There are 14 residues in the CDR3. Looked up from germline, CDR1 is SQVTM and CDR2 is ANQGSEA. V lost 5 bases and J lost 0, with 13 bases in between. The CDR3 DNA reads TGCAGCGTTTGCCAGGGGACCGTGAACACTGAAGCTTTCTTT. Translated: CSVCQGTVNTEAFF. Complete variable domain (other parts from reference TRBV29-1 and TRBJ1-1): SAVISQKPSRDICQRGTSLTIQCQVDSQVTMMFWYRQQPGQSLTLIATANQGSEATYESGFVIDKFPISRPNLTFSTLTVSNMSPEDSSIYLCSVCQGTVNTEAFFGQGTRLTVV.

The chain has TRBV9 and TRBJ1-2, with 10 bases fitting TRBD1. Germline V gene sequence: CDR1 SGDLS, CDR2 YYNGEE. V lost 4 bases to trimming and J lost 4 bases; unmatched junction nucleotides: 7. The CDR3 covers 15 residues. The CDR3 loop reads CASSPRQGASYGYTF. The DNA for the CDR3 is TGTGCCAGCAGCCCGCGACAGGGGGCCAGCTATGGCTACACCTTC.

This chain uses TRBV3-1 with TRBJ1-2; D remains unclear. Between the trimmed V and J ends, which lost 4 bases and 3 bases, there was a span of 9 bases. Germline V gives CDR1 LGHDT, CDR2 YNNKEL (reference sequence). The CDR3 is 13 residues long. The CDR3 DNA sequence: TGTGCCAGCAGCCGCCTGAAGGACTATGGCTACACCTTC. Translated: CASSRLKDYGYTF.

The gene calls are TRBV25-1 and TRBJ2-1; 7 bases align to TRBD1. Germline values: CDR1 MGHDK, CDR2 SYGVNS. With 5 bases clipped from V and 0 bases from J, the junction kept 4 bases outside the gene matches. The CDR3 totals 15 residues. The CDR3, as DNA: TGTGCCAGCAGTAAGGGGGCCCTCTCCTACAATGAGCAGTTCTTC. Amino acids: CASSKGALSYNEQFF.

The genes are TRBV5-4 and TRBJ2-5; TRBD2 matches at 9 bases. Germline loops: CDR1 SGHNT, CDR2 YYREEE (reference sequence). Unmatched junction bases numbered 6, after V lost 4 bases and J lost 5 bases. The CDR3 sequence is 14 residues long. CDR3 protein: CASSAGLAPETQYF. The CDR3 nucleotides are TGTGCCAGCAGCGCGGGACTAGCTCCCGAGACCCAGTACTTC.

The CDR3 coding sequence is TGTGCCAGCAGCCAACTTTCGGGTGAGGGTATCTTTGGCTACACCTTC. Its translation is CASSQLSGEGIFGYTF. The chain uses TRBV4-2 and TRBJ1-2, with no clear D. The CDR3 covers 16 residues. Trimming pared 2 bases from V and 7 bases from J, leaving 20 bases between. Germline V gene data show CDR1 as LGHNA and CDR2 as YNFKEQ.

The V and J genes are TRBV11-2 and TRBJ1-1; the D is unclear. From germline, CDR1 is SGHAT and CDR2 FQNNGV. This CDR3 region has 14 residues. Deletions cut 4 bases from V and 2 bases from J, with 11 bases between. CDR3 sequence reads: CASSWGWSNTEAFF. The CDR3 DNA is TGTGCCAGCAGCTGGGGTTGGAGTAACACTGAAGCTTTCTTT. The full variable domain, its missing parts supplied by reference TRBV11-2 and TRBJ1-1, is EAGVAQSPRYKIIEKRQSVAFWCNPISGHATLYWYQQILGQGPKLLIQFQNNGVVDDSQLPKDRFSAERLKGVDSTLKIQPAKLEDSAVYLCASSWGWSNTEAFFGQGTRLTVV.

The chain recombines TRBV15 with TRBJ1-2; weak D call: TRBD1 (5 bases). The germline CDR1 and CDR2 sequences are LNHNV and YYDKDF (reference sequence). Trimming removed 1 base from V and 5 bases from J, with 8 bases in between. The CDR3 is made up of 13 amino acids. This CDR3 is CATSRGGGYGYTF. Here the CDR3 DNA reads TGTGCCACCAGCAGAGGCGGGGGGTATGGCTACACCTTC.